This TCR beta chain originates from a study of blood T cell repertoires in COVID-19. CDR3 length: 14 amino acids. Germline V gives CDR1 DFQATT, CDR2 SNEGSKA (reference sequence). With 3 bases removed from V and 1 base from J, the gap between germline ends came to 12 bases. Original processing notes: Researchers report that nucleated cell counts were estimated from reference gene primer amplification. Assay used: immunoSEQ multiplex PCR; TCRdb lists only in-frame clones, some missing. The V and J calls and clone size are taken from that table; D and trimming were inferred from the DNA. The table lists approximately 220,000 clones, approximately 86% of them singletons, with about 4.7% in the top ten.

This chain links TRBV20-1 with TRBJ1-1, with D possibly being TRBD1 (6 bases). The sequenced sample was PBMCs or T cells enriched from blood (not recorded which). The receptor was isolated from a woman under 40 who had been exposed to COVID-19. CDR3 in amino acids: CSASRTVRNTEAFF. The CDR3 DNA is TGCAGTGCTAGTAGGACAGTTAGGAACACTGAAGCTTTCTTT.